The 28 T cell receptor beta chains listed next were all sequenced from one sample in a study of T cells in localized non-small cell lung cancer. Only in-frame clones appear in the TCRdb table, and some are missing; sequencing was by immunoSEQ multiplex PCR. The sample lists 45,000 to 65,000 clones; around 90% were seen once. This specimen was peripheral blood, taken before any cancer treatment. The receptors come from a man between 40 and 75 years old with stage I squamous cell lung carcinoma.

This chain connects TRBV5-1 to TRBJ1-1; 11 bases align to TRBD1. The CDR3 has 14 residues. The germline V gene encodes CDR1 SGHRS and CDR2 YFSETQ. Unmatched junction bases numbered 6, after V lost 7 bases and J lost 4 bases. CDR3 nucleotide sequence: TGCGCCAGCGATGGGACAGGGGGAGGCACTGAAGCTTTCTTT. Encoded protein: CASDGTGGGTEAFF. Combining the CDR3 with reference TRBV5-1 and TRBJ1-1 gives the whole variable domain KAGVTQTPRYLIKTRGQQVTLSCSPISGHRSVSWYQQTPGQGLQFLFEYFSETQRNKGNFPGRFSGRQFSNSRSEMNVSTLELGDSALYLCASDGTGGGTEAFFGQGTRLTVV.

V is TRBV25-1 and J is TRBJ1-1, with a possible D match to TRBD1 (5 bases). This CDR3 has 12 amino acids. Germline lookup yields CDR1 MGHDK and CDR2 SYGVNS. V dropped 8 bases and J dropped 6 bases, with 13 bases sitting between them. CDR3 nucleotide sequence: TGTGCCAGCGGGCCAGGGAGGGCTGAAGCTTTCTTT. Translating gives CASGPGRAEAFF.

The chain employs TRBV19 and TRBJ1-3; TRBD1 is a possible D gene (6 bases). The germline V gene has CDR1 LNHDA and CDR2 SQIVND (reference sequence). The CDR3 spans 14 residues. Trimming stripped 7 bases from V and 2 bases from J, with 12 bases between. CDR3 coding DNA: TGTGCCAGTACCCCGGGGGCCGCTGGAAACACCATATATTTT. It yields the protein CASTPGAAGNTIYF.

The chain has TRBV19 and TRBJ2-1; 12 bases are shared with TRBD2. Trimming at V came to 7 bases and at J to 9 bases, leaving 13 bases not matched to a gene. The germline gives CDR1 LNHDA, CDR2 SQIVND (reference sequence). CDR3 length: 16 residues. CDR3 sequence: CASTPRTSGTLSEQFF. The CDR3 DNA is TGTGCCAGTACCCCTAGGACTAGCGGGACCCTCAGTGAGCAGTTCTTC.

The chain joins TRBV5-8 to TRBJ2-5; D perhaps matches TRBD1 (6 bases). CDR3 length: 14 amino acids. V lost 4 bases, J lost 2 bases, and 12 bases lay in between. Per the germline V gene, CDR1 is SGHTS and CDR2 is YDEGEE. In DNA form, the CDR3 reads TGTGCCAGCAGCCGGGGACAACCACAAGAGACCCAGTACTTC. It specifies CASSRGQPQETQYF.

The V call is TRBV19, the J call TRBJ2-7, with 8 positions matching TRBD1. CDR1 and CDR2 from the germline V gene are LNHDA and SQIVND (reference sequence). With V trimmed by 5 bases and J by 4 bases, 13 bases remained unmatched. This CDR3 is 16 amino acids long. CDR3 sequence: CASSLTPGQDRYEQYF. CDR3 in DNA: TGTGCCAGTAGTCTGACACCGGGACAGGACCGATACGAGCAGTACTTC.

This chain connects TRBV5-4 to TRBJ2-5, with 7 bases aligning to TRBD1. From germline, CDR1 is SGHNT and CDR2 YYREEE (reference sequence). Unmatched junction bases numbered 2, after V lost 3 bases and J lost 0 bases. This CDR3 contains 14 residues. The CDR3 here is CASSSDRYQETQYF. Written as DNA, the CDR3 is TGTGCCAGCAGCTCGGACAGGTACCAAGAGACCCAGTACTTC.

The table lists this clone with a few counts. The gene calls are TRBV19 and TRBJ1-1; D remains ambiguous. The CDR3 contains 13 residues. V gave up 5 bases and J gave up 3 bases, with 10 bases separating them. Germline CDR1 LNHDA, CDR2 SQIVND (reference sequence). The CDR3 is CASSPQTDTEAFF. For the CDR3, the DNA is TGTGCCAGTAGTCCTCAGACGGACACTGAAGCTTTCTTT.

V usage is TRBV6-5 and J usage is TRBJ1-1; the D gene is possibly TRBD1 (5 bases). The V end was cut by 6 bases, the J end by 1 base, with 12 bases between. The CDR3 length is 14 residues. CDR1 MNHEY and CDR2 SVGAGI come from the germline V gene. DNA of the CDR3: TGTGCCAGCAGCCCTCCGGGGCAGAACACTGAAGCTTTCTTT. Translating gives CASSPPGQNTEAFF.

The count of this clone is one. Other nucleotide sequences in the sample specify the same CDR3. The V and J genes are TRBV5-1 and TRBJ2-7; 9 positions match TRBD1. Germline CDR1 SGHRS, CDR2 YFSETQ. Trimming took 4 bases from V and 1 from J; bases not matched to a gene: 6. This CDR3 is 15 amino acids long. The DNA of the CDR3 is TGCGCCAGCAGCCAGGGACAGGGACGTTCCTACGAGCAGTACTTC. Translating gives CASSQGQGRSYEQYF. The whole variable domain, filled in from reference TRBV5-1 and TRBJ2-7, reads KAGVTQTPRYLIKTRGQQVTLSCSPISGHRSVSWYQQTPGQGLQFLFEYFSETQRNKGNFPGRFSGRQFSNSRSEMNVSTLELGDSALYLCASSQGQGRSYEQYFGPGTRLTVT.

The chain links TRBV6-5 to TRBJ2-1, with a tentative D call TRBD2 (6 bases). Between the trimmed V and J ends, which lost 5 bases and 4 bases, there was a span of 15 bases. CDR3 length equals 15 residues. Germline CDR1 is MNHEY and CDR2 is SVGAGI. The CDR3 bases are TGTGCCAGCAGTCCCCTGCGGGATCCTTACAATGAGCAGTTCTTC. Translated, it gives CASSPLRDPYNEQFF.

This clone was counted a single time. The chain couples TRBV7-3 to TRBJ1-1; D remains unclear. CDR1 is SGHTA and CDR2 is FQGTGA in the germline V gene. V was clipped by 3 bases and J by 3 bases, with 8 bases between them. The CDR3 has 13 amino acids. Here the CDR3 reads CASSLEVDTEAFF. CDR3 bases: TGTGCCAGCAGCTTGGAAGTTGACACTGAAGCTTTCTTT.

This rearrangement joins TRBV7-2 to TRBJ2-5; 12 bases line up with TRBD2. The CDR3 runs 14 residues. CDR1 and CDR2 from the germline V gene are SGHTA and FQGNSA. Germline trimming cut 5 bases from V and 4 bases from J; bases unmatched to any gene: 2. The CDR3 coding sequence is TGTGCCAGCAGCAAGGGACTAGCGGGAGAGACCCAGTACTTC. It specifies CASSKGLAGETQYF.

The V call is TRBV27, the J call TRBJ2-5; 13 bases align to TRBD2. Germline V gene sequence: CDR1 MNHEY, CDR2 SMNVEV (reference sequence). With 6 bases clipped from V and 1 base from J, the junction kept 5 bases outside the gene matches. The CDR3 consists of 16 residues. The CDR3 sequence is CASSLTSGRTQETQYF. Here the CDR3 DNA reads TGTGCCAGCAGCCTGACTAGCGGGAGGACCCAAGAGACCCAGTACTTC.

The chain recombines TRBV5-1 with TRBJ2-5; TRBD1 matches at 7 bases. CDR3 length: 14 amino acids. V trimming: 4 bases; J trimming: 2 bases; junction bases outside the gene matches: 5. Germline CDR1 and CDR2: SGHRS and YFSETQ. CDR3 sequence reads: CASSKGQQQETQYF. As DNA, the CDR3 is TGCGCCAGCAGCAAGGGACAGCAACAAGAGACCCAGTACTTC.

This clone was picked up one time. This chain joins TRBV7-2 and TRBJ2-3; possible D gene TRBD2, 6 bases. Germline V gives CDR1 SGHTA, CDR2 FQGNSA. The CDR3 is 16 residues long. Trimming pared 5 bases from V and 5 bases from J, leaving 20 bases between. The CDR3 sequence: CASSNRLPGSRDTQYF. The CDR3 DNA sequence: TGTGCCAGCAGCAACCGACTACCCGGGAGTCGAGATACGCAGTATTTT.

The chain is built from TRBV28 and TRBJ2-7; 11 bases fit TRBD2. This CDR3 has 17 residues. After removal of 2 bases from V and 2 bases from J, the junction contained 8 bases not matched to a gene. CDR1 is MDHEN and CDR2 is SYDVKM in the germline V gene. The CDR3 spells CASSLELAGVSTYEQYF. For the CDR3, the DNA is TGTGCCAGCAGTTTAGAACTAGCGGGAGTGTCGACCTACGAGCAGTACTTC.

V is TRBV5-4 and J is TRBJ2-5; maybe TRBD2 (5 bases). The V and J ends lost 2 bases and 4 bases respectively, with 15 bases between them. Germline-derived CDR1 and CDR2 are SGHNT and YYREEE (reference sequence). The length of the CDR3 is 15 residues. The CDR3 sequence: CASSFRGSTSETQYF. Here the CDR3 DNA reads TGTGCCAGCAGCTTCCGAGGGAGCACTTCAGAGACCCAGTACTTC.

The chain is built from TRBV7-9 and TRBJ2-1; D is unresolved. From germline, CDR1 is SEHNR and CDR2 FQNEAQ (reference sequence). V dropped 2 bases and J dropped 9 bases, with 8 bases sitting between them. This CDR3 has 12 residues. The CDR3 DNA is TGTGCCAGCAGCTTACAGGTCCCTGAGCAGTTCTTC. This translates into CASSLQVPEQFF. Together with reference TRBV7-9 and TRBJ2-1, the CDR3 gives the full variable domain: DTGVSQNPRHKITKRGQNVTFRCDPISEHNRLYWYRQTLGQGPEFLTYFQNEAQLEKSRLLSDRFSAERPKGSFSTLEIQRTEQGDSAMYLCASSLQVPEQFFGPGTRLTVL.

The CDR3 bases are TGCAGCGTTGAGACAGGGCTGAAGCTGTTTTTT. Amino acids: CSVETGLKLFF. This chain uses TRBV29-1 with TRBJ2-2; 7 bases are shared with TRBD1. V shed 3 bases, J shed 12 bases, and the junction held 4 bases outside the gene matches. Germline V gene lookup returns CDR1 SQVTM and CDR2 ANQGSEA. The CDR3 consists of 11 residues.

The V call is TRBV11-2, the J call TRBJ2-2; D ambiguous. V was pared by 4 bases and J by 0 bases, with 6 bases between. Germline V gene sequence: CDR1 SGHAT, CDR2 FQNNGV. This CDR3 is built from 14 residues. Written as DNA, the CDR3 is TGTGCCAGCAGCTCCTCCACGAACACCGGGGAGCTGTTTTTT. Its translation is CASSSSTNTGELFF.

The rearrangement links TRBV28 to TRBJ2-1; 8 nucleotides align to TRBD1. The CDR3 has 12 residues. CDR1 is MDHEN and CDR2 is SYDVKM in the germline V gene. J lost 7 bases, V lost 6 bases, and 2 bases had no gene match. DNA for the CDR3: TGTGCCAGCAGCCACAGGGGGAATGAGCAGTTCTTC. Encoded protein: CASSHRGNEQFF.

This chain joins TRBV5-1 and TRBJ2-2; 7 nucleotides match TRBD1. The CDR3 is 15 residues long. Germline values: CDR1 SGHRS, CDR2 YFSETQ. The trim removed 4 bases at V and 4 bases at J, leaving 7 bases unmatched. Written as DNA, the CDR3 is TGCGCCAGCAGCGTGACAGGGATCGGCACCGGGGAGCTGTTTTTT. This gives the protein CASSVTGIGTGELFF.

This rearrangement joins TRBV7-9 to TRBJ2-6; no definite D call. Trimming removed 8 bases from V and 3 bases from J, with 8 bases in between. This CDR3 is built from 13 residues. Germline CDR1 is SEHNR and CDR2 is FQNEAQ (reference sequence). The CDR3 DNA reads TGTGCCAGCCCCGTTGTTGGGGCCAACGTCCTGACTTTC. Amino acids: CASPVVGANVLTF.

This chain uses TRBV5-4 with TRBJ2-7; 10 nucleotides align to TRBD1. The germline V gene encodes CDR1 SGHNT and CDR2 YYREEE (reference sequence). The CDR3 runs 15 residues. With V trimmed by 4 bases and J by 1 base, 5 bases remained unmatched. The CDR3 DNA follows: TGTGCCAGCAGCCGGGACAGGGGCGGTTCCTACGAGCAGTACTTC. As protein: CASSRDRGGSYEQYF.

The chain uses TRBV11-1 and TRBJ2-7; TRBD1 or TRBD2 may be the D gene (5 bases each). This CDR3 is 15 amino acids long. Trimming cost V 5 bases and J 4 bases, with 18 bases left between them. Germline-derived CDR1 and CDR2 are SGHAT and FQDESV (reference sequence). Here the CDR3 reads CASSGPGTRLYEQYF. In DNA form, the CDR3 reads TGTGCCAGCAGCGGCCCCGGGACGCGGCTTTACGAGCAGTACTTC. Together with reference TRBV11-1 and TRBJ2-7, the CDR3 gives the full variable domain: EAEVAQSPRYKITEKSQAVAFWCDPISGHATLYWYRQILGQGPELLVQFQDESVVDDSQLPKDRFSAERLKGVDSTLKIQPAELGDSAMYLCASSGPGTRLYEQYFGPGTRLTVT.

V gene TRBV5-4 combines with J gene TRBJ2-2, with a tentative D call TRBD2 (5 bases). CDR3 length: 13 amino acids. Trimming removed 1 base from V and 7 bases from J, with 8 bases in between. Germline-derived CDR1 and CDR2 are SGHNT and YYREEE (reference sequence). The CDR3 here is CASSLNRDGELFF. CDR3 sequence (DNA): TGTGCCAGCAGCTTGAACCGGGACGGGGAGCTGTTTTTT.

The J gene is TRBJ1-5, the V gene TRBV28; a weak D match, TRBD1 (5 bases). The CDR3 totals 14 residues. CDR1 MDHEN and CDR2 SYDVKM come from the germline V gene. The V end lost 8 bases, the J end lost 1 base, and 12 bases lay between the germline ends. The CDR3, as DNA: TGTGCCAGCTCACAGGATCTAAGCAATCAGCCCCAGCATTTT. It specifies CASSQDLSNQPQHF.